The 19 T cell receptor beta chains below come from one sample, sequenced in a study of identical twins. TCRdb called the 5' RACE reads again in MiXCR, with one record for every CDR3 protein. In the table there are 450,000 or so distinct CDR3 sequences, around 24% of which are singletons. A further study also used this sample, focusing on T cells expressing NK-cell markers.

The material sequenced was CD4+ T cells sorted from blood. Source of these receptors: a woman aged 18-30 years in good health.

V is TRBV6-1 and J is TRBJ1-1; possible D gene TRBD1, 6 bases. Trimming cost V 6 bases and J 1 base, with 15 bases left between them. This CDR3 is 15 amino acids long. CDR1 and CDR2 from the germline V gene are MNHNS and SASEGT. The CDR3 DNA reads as TGTGCCAGCAGAGACCCGGGACACCAGAACACTGAAGCTTTCTTT. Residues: CASRDPGHQNTEAFF.

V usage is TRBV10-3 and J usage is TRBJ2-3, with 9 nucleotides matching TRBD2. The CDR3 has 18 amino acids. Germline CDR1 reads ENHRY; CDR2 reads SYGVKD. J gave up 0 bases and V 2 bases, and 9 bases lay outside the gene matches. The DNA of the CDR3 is TGTGCCATCAGTGAGAGGCTAGCGGGGAGACCTAGCACAGATACGCAGTATTTT. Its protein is CAISERLAGRPSTDTQYF.

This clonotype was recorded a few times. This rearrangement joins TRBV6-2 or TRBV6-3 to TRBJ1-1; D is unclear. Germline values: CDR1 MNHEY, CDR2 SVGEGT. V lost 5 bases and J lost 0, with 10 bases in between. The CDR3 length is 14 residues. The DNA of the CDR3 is TGTGCCAGCAGTGGGCGGATGATGAACACTGAAGCTTTCTTT. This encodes CASSGRMMNTEAFF.

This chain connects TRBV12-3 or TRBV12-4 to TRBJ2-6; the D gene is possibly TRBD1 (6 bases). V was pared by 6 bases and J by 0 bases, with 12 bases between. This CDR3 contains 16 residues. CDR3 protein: CASRRGSLSGANVLTF. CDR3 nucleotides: TGTGCCAGCAGAAGGGGGAGTCTCTCTGGGGCCAACGTCCTGACTTTC.

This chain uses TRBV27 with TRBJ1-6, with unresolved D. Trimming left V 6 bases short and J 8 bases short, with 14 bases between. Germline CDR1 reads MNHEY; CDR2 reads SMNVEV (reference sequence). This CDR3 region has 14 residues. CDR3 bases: TGTGCCAGCAGCCGGCGGACTGTTTATTCACCCCTCCACTTT. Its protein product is CASSRRTVYSPLHF.

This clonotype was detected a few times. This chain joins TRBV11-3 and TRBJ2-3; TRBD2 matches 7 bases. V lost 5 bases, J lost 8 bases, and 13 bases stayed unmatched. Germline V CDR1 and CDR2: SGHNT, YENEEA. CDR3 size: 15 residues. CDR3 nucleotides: TGTGCCAGCAGCCACCCCGGGACTAAAAAGGGTACGCAGTATTTT. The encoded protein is CASSHPGTKKGTQYF. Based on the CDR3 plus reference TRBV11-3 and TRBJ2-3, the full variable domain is EAGVVQSPRYKIIEKKQPVAFWCNPISGHNTLYWYLQNLGQGPELLIRYENEEAVDDSQLPKDRFSAERLKGVDSTLKIQPAELGDSAVYLCASSHPGTKKGTQYFGPGTRLTVL.

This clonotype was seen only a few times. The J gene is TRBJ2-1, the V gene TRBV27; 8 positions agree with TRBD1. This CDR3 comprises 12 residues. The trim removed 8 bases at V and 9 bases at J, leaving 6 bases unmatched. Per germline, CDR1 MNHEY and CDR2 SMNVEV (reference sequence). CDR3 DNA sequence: TGTGCCAGCGGACAGGGTCCCCCTGAGCAGTTCTTC. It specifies CASGQGPPEQFF.

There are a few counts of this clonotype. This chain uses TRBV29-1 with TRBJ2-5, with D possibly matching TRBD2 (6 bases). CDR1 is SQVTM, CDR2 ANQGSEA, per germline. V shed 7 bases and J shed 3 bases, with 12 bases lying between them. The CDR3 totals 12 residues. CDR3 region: CSADTGEETQYF. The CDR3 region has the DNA TGCAGCGCCGACACGGGAGAAGAGACCCAGTACTTC.

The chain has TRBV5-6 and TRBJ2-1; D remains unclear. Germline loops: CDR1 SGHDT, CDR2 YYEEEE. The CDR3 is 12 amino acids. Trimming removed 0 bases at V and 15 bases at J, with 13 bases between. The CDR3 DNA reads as TGTGCCAGCAGCTTGGTATTAGGTCCCAGGTTCTTC. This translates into CASSLVLGPRFF.

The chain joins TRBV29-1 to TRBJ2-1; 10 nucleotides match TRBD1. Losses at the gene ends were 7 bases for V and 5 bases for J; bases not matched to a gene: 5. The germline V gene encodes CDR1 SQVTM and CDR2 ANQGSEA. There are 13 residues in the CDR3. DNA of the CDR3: TGCAGCGGGGGGGGACAGGGGAACAATGAGCAGTTCTTC. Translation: CSGGGQGNNEQFF.

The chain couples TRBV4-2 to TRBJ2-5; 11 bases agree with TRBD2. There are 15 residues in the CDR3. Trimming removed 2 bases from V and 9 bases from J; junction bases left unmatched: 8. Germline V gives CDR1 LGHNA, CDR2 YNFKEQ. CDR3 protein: CASSQRGTSGRAQYF. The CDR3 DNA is TGTGCCAGCAGCCAACGTGGGACTAGCGGTAGGGCCCAGTACTTC.

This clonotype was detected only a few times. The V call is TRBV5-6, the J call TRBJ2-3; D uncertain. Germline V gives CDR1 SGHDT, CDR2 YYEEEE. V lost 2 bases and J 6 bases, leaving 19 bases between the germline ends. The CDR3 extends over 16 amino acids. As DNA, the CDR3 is TGTGCCAGCAGCTTTAGGTTAGACCGATCGGTGGATACGCAGTATTTT. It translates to CASSFRLDRSVDTQYF.

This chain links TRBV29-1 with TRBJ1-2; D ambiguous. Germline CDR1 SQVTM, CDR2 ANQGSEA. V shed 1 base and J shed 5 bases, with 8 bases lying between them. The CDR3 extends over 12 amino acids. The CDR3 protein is CSVEVSGYGYTF. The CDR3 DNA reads TGCAGCGTTGAAGTCTCGGGGTATGGCTACACCTTC. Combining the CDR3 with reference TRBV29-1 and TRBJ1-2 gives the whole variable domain SAVISQKPSRDICQRGTSLTIQCQVDSQVTMMFWYRQQPGQSLTLIATANQGSEATYESGFVIDKFPISRPNLTFSTLTVSNMSPEDSSIYLCSVEVSGYGYTFGSGTRLTVV.

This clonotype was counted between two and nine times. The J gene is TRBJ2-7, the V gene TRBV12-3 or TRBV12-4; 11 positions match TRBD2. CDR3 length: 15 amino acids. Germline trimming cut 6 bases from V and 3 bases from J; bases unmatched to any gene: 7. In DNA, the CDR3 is TGTGCCAGCAGCATAACTAGCGGGAGATACTACGAGCAGTACTTC. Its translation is CASSITSGRYYEQYF.

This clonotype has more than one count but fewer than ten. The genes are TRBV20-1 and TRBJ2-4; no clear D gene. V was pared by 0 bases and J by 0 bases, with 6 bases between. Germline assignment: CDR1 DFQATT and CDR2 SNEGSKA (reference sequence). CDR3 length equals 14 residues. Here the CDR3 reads CSAREAVAKNIQYF. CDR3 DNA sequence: TGCAGTGCTAGAGAGGCAGTAGCCAAAAACATTCAGTACTTC.

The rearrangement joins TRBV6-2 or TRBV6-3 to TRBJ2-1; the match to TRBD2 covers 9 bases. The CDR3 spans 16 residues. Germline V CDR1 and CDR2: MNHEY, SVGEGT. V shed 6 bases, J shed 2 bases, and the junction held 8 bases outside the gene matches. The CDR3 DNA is TGTGCCAGCAGGAGAGCTAGCGGGATTACCTACAATGAGCAGTTCTTC. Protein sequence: CASRRASGITYNEQFF.

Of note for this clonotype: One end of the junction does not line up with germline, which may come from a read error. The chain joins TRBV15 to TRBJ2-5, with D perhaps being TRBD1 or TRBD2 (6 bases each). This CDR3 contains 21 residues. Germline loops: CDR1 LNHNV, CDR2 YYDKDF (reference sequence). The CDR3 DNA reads TGTGCCACTAGCAGAGGTCGGAGGGGGATTGGGATCCGACCAGCGGGTGAGACCCAGTACTTC. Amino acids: CATSRGRRGIGIRPAGETQYF. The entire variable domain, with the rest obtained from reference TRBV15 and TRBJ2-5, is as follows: DAMVIQNPRYQVTQFGKPVTLSCSQTLNHNVMYWYQQKSSQAPKLLFHYYDKDFNNEADTPDNFQSRRPNTSFCFLDIRSPGLGDTAMYLCATSRGRRGIGIRPAGETQYFGPGTRLLVL.

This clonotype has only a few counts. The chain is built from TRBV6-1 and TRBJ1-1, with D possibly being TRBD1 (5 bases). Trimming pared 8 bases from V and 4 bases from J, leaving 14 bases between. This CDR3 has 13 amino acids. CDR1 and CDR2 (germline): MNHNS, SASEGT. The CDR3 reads CASSNGAGTEAFF. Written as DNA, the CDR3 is TGTGCCAGCTCAAACGGGGCGGGCACTGAAGCTTTCTTT.

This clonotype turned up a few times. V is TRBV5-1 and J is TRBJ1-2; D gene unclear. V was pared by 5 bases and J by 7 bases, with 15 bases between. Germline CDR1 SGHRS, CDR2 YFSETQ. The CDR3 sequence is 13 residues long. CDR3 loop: CASRARSSGGYTF. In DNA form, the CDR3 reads TGCGCCAGCAGGGCAAGATCATCAGGTGGCTACACCTTC.